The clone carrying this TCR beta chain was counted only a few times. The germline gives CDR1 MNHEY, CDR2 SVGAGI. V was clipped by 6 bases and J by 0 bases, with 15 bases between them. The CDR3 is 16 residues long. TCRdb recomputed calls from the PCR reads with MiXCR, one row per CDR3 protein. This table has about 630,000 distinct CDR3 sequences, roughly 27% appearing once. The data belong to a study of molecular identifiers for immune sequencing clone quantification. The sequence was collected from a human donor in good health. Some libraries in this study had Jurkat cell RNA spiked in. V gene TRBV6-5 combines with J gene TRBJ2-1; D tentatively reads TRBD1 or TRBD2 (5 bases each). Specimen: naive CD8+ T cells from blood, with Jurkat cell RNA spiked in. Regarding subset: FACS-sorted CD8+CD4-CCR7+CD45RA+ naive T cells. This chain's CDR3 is CASSFKWGSSYNEQFF. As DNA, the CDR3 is TGTGCCAGCAGCTTCAAGTGGGGGAGCTCCTACAATGAGCAGTTCTTC.